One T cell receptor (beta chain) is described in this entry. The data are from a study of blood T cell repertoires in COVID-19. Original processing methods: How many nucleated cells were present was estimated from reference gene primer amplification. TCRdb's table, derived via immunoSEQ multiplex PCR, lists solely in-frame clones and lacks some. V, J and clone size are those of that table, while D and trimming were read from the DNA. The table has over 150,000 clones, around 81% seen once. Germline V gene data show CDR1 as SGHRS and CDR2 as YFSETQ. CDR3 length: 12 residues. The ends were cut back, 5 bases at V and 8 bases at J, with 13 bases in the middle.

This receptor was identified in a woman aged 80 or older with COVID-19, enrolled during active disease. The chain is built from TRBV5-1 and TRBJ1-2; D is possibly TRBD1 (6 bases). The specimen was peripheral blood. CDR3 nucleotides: TGCGCCAGCAGGGACGGACAGTTCGGCTACACCTTC. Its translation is CASRDGQFGYTF.